This paragraph reports one T cell receptor beta chain. What it binds is not known. Measured with immunoSEQ multiplex PCR; TCRdb has only the in-frame clones, and not every one. This table holds about 7,200 clones, 74% found once. Time point noted: proximal margin of the surgical specimen (macroscopically non-inflamed). The data originate from a study of T cell repertoires in ileal Crohn's disease. Study-wide results and caveats: Sorted CD8 T cells held more high-frequency clones than CD4. All patients with clonality above 26.8% had endoscopic recurrence.

Germline loops: CDR1 SGHTS, CDR2 YDEGEE. The V end lost 6 bases, the J end lost 4 bases, and 22 bases lay between the germline ends. The CDR3 length is 16 residues. The clonotype was recovered from an adult with Crohn's disease. Material for sequencing was ileal tissue. V usage is TRBV5-8 and J usage is TRBJ2-5, with D possibly matching TRBD1 (6 bases). CDR3 protein: CASIIWGQGAGETQYF. For the CDR3, the DNA is TGTGCCAGCATTATTTGGGGGCAAGGAGCTGGAGAGACCCAGTACTTC.